The 2 T cell receptor beta chains reported below all come from one sample, sequenced in a study of response to subunit inactivated influenza vaccine. TCRdb re-analysed the RT-PCR reads in MiXCR, keeping a single row per CDR3 protein. Of a few hundred thousand distinct CDR3 sequences listed, about 7.2% were seen once; the top ten hold about an eighth. This material consisted of PBMCs from blood, taken less than 30 months after vaccination. Every receptor here comes from a man aged 50 to 69 who received an inactivated influenza vaccine.

This chain uses TRBV5-6 with TRBJ2-2, with unresolved D. V lost 4 bases and J 6 bases, leaving 16 bases between the germline ends. The germline V gene encodes CDR1 SGHDT and CDR2 YYEEEE. The CDR3 sequence is 15 residues long. CDR3 sequence: CASSPGIPLAGELFF. The CDR3 DNA sequence: TGTGCCAGCAGCCCTGGGATCCCCCTTGCCGGGGAGCTGTTTTTT.

This clonotype showed up just a few times. V usage is TRBV28 and J usage is TRBJ2-5; 10 bases are a match to TRBD2. The CDR3 sequence is 16 residues long. V shed 5 bases and J 4 bases; nucleotides not matched to a gene: 10. Germline CDR1 and CDR2: MDHEN and SYDVKM. The CDR3 nucleotides read TGTGCCAGCAGTCCCACTAGCGGGGCGAAGTTAGAGACCCAGTACTTC. The encoded protein is CASSPTSGAKLETQYF.